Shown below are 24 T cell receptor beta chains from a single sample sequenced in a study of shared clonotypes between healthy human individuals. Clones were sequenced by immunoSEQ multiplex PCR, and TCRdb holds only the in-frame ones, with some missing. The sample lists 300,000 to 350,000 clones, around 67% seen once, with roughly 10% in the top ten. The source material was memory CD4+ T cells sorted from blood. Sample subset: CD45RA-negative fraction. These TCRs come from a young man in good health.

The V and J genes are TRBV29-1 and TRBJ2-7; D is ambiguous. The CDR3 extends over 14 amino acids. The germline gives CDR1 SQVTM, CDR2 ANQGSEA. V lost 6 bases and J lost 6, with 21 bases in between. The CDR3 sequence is CSVAPRAPGREQYF. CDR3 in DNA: TGCAGCGTCGCCCCCCGGGCCCCCGGGCGCGAGCAGTACTTC.

The CDR3 DNA reads TGTGCCAGAAGCTTGGGGGTTAGGGGCGGAGTAAGCTCCTACAATGAGCAGTTCTTC. This encodes CARSLGVRGGVSSYNEQFF. The chain recombines TRBV5-3 with TRBJ2-1; possibly TRBD1 for D (5 bases). TRBV5-3 is filed as an ORF, its function uncertain. Trimming cost V 0 bases and J 0 bases, with 19 bases left between them. The CDR3 contains 19 residues.

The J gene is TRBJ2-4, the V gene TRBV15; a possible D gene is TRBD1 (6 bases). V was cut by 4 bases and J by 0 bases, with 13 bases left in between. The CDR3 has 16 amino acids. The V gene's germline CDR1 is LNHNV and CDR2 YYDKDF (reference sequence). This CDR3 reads CATSTKQGVAKNIQYF. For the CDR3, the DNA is TGTGCCACCAGCACAAAACAGGGAGTAGCCAAAAACATTCAGTACTTC.

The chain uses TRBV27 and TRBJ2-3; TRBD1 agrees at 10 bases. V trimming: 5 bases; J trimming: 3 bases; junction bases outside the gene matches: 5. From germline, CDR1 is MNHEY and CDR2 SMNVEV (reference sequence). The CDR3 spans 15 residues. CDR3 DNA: TGTGCCAGCAGTCCTGGGACAGGGGCTACAGATACGCAGTATTTT. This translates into CASSPGTGATDTQYF.

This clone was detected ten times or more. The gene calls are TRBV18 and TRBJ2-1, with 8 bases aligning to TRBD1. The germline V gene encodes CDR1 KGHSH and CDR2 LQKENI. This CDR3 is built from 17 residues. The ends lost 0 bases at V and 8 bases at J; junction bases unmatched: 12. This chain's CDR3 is CASSPPVTGAPNDEQFF. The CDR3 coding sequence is TGTGCCAGCTCACCACCGGTGACAGGGGCTCCAAACGATGAGCAGTTCTTC.

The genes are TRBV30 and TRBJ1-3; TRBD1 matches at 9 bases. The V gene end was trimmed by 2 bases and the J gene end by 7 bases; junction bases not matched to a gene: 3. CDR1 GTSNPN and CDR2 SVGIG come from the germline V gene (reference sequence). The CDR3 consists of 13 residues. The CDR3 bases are TGTGCCTGGAGTTCCGGGACAGGGAACACCATATATTTT. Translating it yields CAWSSGTGNTIYF.

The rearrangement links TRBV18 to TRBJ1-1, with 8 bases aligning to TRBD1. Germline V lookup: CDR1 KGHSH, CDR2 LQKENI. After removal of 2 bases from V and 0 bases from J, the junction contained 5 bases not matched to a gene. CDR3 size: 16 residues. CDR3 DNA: TGTGCCAGCTCACCATTGACAGGGGTCGTGAACACTGAAGCTTTCTTT. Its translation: CASSPLTGVVNTEAFF.

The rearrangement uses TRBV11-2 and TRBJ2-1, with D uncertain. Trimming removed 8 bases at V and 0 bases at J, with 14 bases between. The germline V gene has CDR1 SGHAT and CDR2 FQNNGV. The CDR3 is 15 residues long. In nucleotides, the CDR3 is TGTGCCAGCGCCCGAGTTAGGAGCTCCTACAATGAGCAGTTCTTC. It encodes CASARVRSSYNEQFF.

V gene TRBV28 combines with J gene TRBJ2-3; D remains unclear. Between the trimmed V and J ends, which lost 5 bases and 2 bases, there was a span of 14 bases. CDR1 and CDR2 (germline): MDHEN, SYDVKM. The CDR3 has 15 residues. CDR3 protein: CASSMLQRTTDTQYF. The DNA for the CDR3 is TGTGCCAGCAGTATGCTACAGAGGACCACAGATACGCAGTATTTT. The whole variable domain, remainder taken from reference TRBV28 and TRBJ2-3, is DVKVTQSSRYLVKRTGEKVFLECVQDMDHENMFWYRQDPGLGLRLIYFSYDVKMKEKGDIPEGYSVSREKKERFSLILESASTNQTSMYLCASSMLQRTTDTQYFGPGTRLTVL.

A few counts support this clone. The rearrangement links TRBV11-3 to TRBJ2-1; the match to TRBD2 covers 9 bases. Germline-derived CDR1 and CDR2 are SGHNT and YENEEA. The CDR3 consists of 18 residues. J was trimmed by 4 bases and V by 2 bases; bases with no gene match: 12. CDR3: CASSLSGLAGSPYNEQFF. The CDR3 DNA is TGTGCCAGCAGCTTATCGGGGCTAGCGGGAAGCCCTTACAATGAGCAGTTCTTC.

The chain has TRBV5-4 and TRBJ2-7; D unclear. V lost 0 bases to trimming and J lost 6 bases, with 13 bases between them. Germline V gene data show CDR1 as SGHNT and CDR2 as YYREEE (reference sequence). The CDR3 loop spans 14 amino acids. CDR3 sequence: CASSLDGGYLEQYF. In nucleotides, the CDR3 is TGTGCCAGCAGCTTGGATGGCGGTTACCTCGAGCAGTACTTC.

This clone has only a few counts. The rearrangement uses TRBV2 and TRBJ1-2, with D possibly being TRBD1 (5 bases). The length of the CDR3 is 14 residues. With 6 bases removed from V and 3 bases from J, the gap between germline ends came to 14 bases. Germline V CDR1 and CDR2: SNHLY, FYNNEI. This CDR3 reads CASRVRVNDYGYTF. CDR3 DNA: TGTGCCAGCAGGGTCAGGGTAAATGACTATGGCTACACCTTC.

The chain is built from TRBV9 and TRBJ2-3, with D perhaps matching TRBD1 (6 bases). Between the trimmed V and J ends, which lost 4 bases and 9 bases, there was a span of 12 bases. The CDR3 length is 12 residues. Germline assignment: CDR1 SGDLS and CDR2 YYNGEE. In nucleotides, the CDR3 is TGTGCCAGCAGCCCCCCGAGGGGGACGCAGTATTTT. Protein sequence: CASSPPRGTQYF.

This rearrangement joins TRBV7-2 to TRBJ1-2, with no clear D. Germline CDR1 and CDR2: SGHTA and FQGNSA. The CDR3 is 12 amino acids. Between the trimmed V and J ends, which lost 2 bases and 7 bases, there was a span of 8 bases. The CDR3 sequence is CASSLNLGGYTF. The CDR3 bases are TGTGCCAGCAGCTTAAACCTTGGTGGCTACACCTTC.

The CDR3 is CASSLEREGYEQYF. CDR3 bases: TGCGCCAGCAGCTTGGAGCGGGAGGGGTACGAGCAGTACTTC. V gene TRBV5-1 combines with J gene TRBJ2-7; TRBD2 agrees at 10 bases. Germline CDR1 is SGHRS and CDR2 is YFSETQ. V lost 0 bases, J lost 4 bases, and 1 base stayed unmatched. The CDR3 sequence is 14 residues long. The complete variable domain, with remaining parts taken from reference TRBV5-1 and TRBJ2-7, reads KAGVTQTPRYLIKTRGQQVTLSCSPISGHRSVSWYQQTPGQGLQFLFEYFSETQRNKGNFPGRFSGRQFSNSRSEMNVSTLELGDSALYLCASSLEREGYEQYFGPGTRLTVT.

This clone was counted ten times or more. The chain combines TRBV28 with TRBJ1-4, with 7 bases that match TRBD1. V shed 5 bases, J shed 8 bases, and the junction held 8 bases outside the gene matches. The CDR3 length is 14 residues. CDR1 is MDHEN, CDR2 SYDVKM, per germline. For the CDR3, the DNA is TGTGCCAGCAGTGGGGACAGAACCGGGGAAAAACTGTTTTTT. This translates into CASSGDRTGEKLFF.

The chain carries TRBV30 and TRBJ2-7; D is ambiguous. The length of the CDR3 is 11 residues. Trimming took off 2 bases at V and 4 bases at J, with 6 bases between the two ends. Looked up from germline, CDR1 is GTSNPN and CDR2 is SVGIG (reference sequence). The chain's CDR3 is CAWSWGYEQYF. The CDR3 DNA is TGTGCCTGGAGTTGGGGATACGAGCAGTACTTC. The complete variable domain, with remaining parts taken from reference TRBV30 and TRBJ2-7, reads SQTIHQWPATLVQPVGSPLSLECTVEGTSNPNLYWYRQAAGRGLQLLFYSVGIGQISSEVPQNLSASRPQDRQFILSSKKLLLSDSGFYLCAWSWGYEQYFGPGTRLTVT.

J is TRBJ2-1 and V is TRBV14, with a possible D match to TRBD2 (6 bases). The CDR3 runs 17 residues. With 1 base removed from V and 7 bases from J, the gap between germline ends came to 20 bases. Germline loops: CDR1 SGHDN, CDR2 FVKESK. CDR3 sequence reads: CASSQVRRGNPGNEQFF. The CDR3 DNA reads TGTGCCAGCAGCCAAGTTCGGCGCGGGAACCCGGGGAATGAGCAGTTCTTC.

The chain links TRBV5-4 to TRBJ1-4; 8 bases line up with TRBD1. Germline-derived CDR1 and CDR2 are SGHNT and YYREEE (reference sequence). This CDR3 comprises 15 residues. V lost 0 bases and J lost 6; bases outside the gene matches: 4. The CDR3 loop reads CASSLGGQVDEKLFF. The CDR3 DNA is TGTGCCAGCAGCTTGGGGGGACAGGTTGATGAAAAACTGTTTTTT.

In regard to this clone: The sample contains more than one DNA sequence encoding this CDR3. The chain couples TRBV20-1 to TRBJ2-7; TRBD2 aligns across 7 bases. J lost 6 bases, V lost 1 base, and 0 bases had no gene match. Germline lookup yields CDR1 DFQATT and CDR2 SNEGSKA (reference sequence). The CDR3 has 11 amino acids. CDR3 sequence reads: CSARAGGEQYF. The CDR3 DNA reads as TGCAGTGCTAGAGCGGGGGGCGAGCAGTACTTC.

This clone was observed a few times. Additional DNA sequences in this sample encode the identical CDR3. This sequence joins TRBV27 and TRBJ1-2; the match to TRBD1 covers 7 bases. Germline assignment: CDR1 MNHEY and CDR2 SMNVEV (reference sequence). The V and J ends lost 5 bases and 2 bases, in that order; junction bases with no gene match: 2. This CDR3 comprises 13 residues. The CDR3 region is CASSPDRNYGYTF. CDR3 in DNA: TGTGCCAGCAGTCCGGACAGGAACTATGGCTACACCTTC.

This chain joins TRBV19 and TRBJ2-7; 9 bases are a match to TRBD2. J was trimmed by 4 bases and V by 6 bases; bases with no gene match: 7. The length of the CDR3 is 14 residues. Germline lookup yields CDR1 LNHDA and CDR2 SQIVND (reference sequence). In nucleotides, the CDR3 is TGTGCCAGTAGCATCTCTAGCGGGATTTACGAGCAGTACTTC. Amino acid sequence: CASSISSGIYEQYF.

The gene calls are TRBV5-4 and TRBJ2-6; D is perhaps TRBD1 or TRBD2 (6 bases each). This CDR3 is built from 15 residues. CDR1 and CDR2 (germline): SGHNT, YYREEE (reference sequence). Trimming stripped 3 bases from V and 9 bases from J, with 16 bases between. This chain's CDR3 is CASSSPGGGNNVLTF. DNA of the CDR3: TGTGCCAGCAGCTCCCCTGGAGGGGGTAACAACGTCCTGACTTTC.

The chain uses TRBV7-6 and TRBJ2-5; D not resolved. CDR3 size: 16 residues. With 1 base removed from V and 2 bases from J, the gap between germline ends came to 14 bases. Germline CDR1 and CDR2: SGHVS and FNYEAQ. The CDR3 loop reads CASSLVGSLVQETQYF. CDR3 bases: TGTGCCAGCAGCTTAGTCGGCTCGCTTGTGCAAGAGACCCAGTACTTC.